This T cell receptor (beta chain) stems from a study of OX40 agonist ivuxolimab in advanced cancers. Turning to this clone: Its antigen remains unknown.

Sequenced by immunoSEQ multiplex PCR; TCRdb stores in-frame clones only, minus some. The sample includes roughly 86,000 clones, around nine tenths of them seen just once. Whole-study results and caveats: Among the nonresponders, some also had low normalized T-cell clonal expansion.

This clonotype was obtained from an adult with an advanced solid tumor such as melanoma, head and neck, liver or kidney cancer. Material: CD4+ or CD8+ T cells sorted from blood, obtained in a trial of the OX40 agonist ivuxolimab.

Here the CDR3 reads CASSLYVGSEAFF. The CDR3, as DNA: TGTGCCAGCAGTTTATACGTAGGGTCAGAAGCTTTCTTT. J is TRBJ1-1 and V is TRBV27, with D hard to call. Germline assignment: CDR1 MNHEY and CDR2 SMNVEV (reference sequence). The CDR3 is made up of 13 amino acids. Trimming shortened V by 1 base and J by 8 bases, and 11 bases separated the two germline ends.